The present TCR beta chain was sequenced within a study of cytomegalovirus exposure and HLA in healthy donors (dated by TCRdb to 2015 to 2018). Some background on the complete study: According to a later analysis, the 120 or so validation repertoires were produced on the same platform as the 666 repertoires of the first cohort. The aim of the study was to test whether cataloging public T cell receptors could identify signatures of past pathogen exposure. A separate validation cohort of roughly 110 different subjects was used in addition to the 666-subject first cohort. To predict cytomegalovirus infection status, the study combined high-throughput TCR immunosequencing, statistical association of individual TCRs with disease status, and machine learning.

The library was produced with the immunoSEQ multiplex PCR assay. In the original analysis: To diagnose cytomegalovirus status from the catalog of TCR beta chain sequences, a statistical classification framework was built. This immuneACCESS table, as held by TCRdb, lists in-frame sequences with V and J called but not all clones. Of the missing ones, under half trace to an unresolved V gene in checked studies; the others have no known cause. The V and J calls and the clone size are those of that table, but D and trimming were determined from the DNA. Counted in this sample were approximately 99,000 clones; almost 96% of them appeared once. The ten largest make up 0.67% of the sample. The donors were included in the validation cohort of 120 subjects, a group kept apart from the roughly 670-subject first cohort. The V and J ends are trimmed by 1 base and 7 bases, leaving 11 bases between them. CDR1 MNHNS and CDR2 SASEGT are derived from the germline V gene. Measured from the cysteine to the phenylalanine, the CDR3 is 15 residues long. The only DNA kept is the CDR3, 45 bases in frame from the first base.

Concerning this clone itself: Its target antigen remains unknown. No quality values exist for individual bases; no much larger clone is one base distant.

General study outcomes and caveats: The study gave a list of 150 to 200 TCR beta chains associated with cytomegalovirus. The authors suggested that the approach could potentially be extended to other disease states and immunological phenotypes. In vitro tests confirmed that a few of the cytomegalovirus-associated TCR beta chains recognize cytomegalovirus antigens. A later analysis found that TCRs clustered in the first cohort also tended to co-occur in the 95 to 150 validation repertoires, with 94% of cluster scores above 0. Most TCR sequences were observed very rarely across donors, whereas some public TCRs were present in many individuals. The validation cohort had no HLA typing available for a later analysis, so co-occurrence within that cohort was assessed over all 110 or so repertoires. In both the original and validation cohorts, the classifier was reported to diagnose cytomegalovirus status with high specificity and sensitivity.

The TCR was taken from a woman aged 18 to 35 in good health and CMV-seronegative. Specimen: PBMCs. The rearranged chain carries TRBV6-1 and TRBJ1-6; the D segment could be TRBD1, given 6 matching bases. CDR3 sequence: CASSEDRQVNSPLHF. The sequenced DNA: TGTGCCAGCAGTGAAGATCGACAGGTAAATTCACCCCTCCACTTT.